The rows below give T cell receptor beta chains drawn from one sample of a study of cytomegalovirus exposure and HLA in healthy donors. Data came from immunoSEQ multiplex PCR; TCRdb stores just in-frame clones and leaves some out. The sample carries 95,000 to 100,000 clones, about 85% recorded once. Source material: PBMCs. The receptors originated from a young man in good health and CMV-seronegative. Both conserved end residues are part of each CDR3. The D gene is left open where the match is weak. Size is stated for part of the rows, as once, few or many counts, or as a class when the clone is expanded.

v_gene,d_gene,len,j_gene,abundance,CDR3nt,CDR3aa
TRBV11-2,.,16,TRBJ2-7,.,TGTGCCAGCAGCTTAGCCGACCTTGATGTAGGGGCGTTCGTTGTTTTC,CASSLADLDVGAFVVF
TRBV5-4,TRBD2,17,TRBJ2-1,.,TGTGCCAGCAGCCGTGGGACTAGCGGGAGAGGTTACAATGAGCAGTTCTTC,CASSRGTSGRGYNEQFF
TRBV27,TRBD1,14,TRBJ1-1,.,TGTGCCAGCAGCCGGGGACAGGGGGACACTGAAGCTTTCTTT,CASSRGQGDTEAFF
TRBV25-1,.,13,TRBJ1-3,.,TGTGCCAGCAGTGAATTGGAAGGGAGCACCATATATTTT,CASSELEGSTIYF
TRBV13,.,16,TRBJ1-2,.,TGTGCCAGCAGCTTAGGGCCGGAGGGCGGACGCTATGGCTACACCTTC,CASSLGPEGGRYGYTF
TRBV10-3,.,15,TRBJ2-5,.,TGTGCCATCAGTGAAGACAGGGTAGCGGGGGAGACCCAGTACTTC,CAISEDRVAGETQYF
TRBV5-1,TRBD2,17,TRBJ2-2,.,TGCGCCAGCAGCATCAGATCTAGCGGCTATAACACCGGGGAGCTGTTTTTT,CASSIRSSGYNTGELFF
TRBV13,TRBD1,19,TRBJ2-4,.,TGTGCCAGCAGCTTCCCACCGGGACAGGGGGAACTAGCCAAAAACATTCAGTACTTC,CASSFPPGQGELAKNIQYF
TRBV6-1,.,15,TRBJ1-1,few,TGTGCCAGCAGTGCCGAGACAAGGTGGAACACTGAAGCTTTCTTT,CASSAETRWNTEAFF
TRBV2,TRBD1,15,TRBJ2-7,.,TGTGCCAGCAGCGATCCGGGACAGGCCCAAGTGGGGCAGTACTTC,CASSDPGQAQVGQYF
TRBV4-2,.,16,TRBJ2-2,.,TGTGCCAGCAGCCAAGATCGACAGCTGAGCACCGGGGAGCTGTTTTTT,CASSQDRQLSTGELFF
TRBV9,TRBD1,13,TRBJ2-2,.,TGTGCCAGCAGCGCCAGGGGGCCCGGGGAGCTGTTTTTT,CASSARGPGELFF
TRBV19,TRBD1,16,TRBJ1-1,.,TGTGCCAGTAGTATAGAGGGGACAGGGATGGGCACTGAAGCTTTCTTT,CASSIEGTGMGTEAFF
TRBV4-2,TRBD1,16,TRBJ1-6,.,TGTGCCAGCAGCCAAGATCCCCACAGGGGGAATTCACCCCTCCACTTT,CASSQDPHRGNSPLHF
TRBV4-1,TRBD2,20,TRBJ2-7,.,TGCGCCAGCAGCCGACTCTGGCTCCTTCGGACTAGCGGGAGGGAATCCGAGCAGTACTTC,CASSRLWLLRTSGRESEQYF
TRBV2,.,14,TRBJ1-1,.,TGTGCCAGCAGCCCGGACAATTTGAACACTGAAGCTTTCTTT,CASSPDNLNTEAFF
TRBV27,TRBD1,12,TRBJ1-1,.,TGTGCCAGCAGTGTCAGGGGGAGCGAGGCTTTCTTT,CASSVRGSEAFF
TRBV28,.,13,TRBJ1-1,.,TGTGCCAGCAGTTCCTCAGTGAACACTGAAGCTTTCTTT,CASSSSVNTEAFF
TRBV15,.,15,TRBJ2-7,.,TGTGCCACCAGCAGAGAGGTCCCTATCGGCTACGAGCAGTACTTC,CATSREVPIGYEQYF
TRBV9,.,16,TRBJ2-5,.,TGTGCCAGCAGCGTAGGTACGCAGGCAAGCCAAGAGACCCAGTACTTC,CASSVGTQASQETQYF
TRBV9,TRBD2,14,TRBJ2-5,.,TGTGCCAGCAGCGTGGGCGGGGGGGGTGAGACCCAGTACTTC,CASSVGGGGETQYF
TRBV19,.,16,TRBJ1-5,.,TGTGCCAGTAGGCCCCGACGGAGCTATAGCAATCAGCCCCAGCATTTT,CASRPRRSYSNQPQHF
TRBV7-2,.,15,TRBJ1-2,.,TGTGCCAGCAGCTTGTCCCTAGGACAGATCTATGGCTACACCTTC,CASSLSLGQIYGYTF
TRBV4-2,TRBD1,17,TRBJ2-1,.,TGTGCCAGCAGCCAAGCGGAGGGACAGGAAACCTACAATGAGCAGTTCTTC,CASSQAEGQETYNEQFF
TRBV28,TRBD2,15,TRBJ2-7,few,TGTGCCAGCAGTTTCGGACTAGCGGGAGCCTACGAGCAGTACTTC,CASSFGLAGAYEQYF
TRBV5-1,TRBD1,13,TRBJ2-7,.,TGCGCCAGCAGCCAGGACAGGGACTACGAGCAGTACTTC,CASSQDRDYEQYF
TRBV6-1,TRBD1,14,TRBJ2-7,.,TGTGCCAGCAGTCCGGGACAGGGAACCTACGAGCAGTACTTC,CASSPGQGTYEQYF
TRBV4-3,.,14,TRBJ2-7,.,TGCGCCAGCAGCCACGAGGCTTTTAGATACGAGCAGTACTTC,CASSHEAFRYEQYF
TRBV5-1,.,14,TRBJ2-7,.,TGCGCCAGCAGCTTGGGGACAGAGATAAACGAGCAGTACTTC,CASSLGTEINEQYF
TRBV7-9,TRBD1,15,TRBJ1-4,once,TGTGCCAGCAGCTTAGGGGACAGAGATAATGAAAAACTGTTTTTT,CASSLGDRDNEKLFF
TRBV6-6,TRBD1,15,TRBJ1-6,.,TGTGCCAGCAGTTACCGGGACAGTAAAGGGTCACCCCTCCACTTT,CASSYRDSKGSPLHF
TRBV6-5,.,14,TRBJ2-7,.,TGTGCCAGCAGTCGAGGCCGCGCCTCCTACGAGCAGTACTTC,CASSRGRASYEQYF
TRBV2,TRBD1,13,TRBJ2-7,.,TGTGCCAGCAAGGGGACAGGAGGCTACGAGCAGTACTTC,CASKGTGGYEQYF
TRBV5-1,.,14,TRBJ2-5,.,TGCGCCAGCAGCTTGGAGGGGGGGCCAGAGACCCAGTACTTC,CASSLEGGPETQYF
TRBV27,TRBD2,15,TRBJ2-2,.,TGTGCCAGCAGTTTCGAGGCCACTAGCGTCGGGGAGCTGTTTTTT,CASSFEATSVGELFF
TRBV10-1,.,14,TRBJ1-1,.,TGCGCCAGCCGTGTGGGGCACAACCACTTCGAAGCTTTCTTT,CASRVGHNHFEAFF
TRBV4-1,.,16,TRBJ2-1,.,TGCGCCAGCAGCCCGAGCCCACTCCCGGCAGGCTATGAGCAGTTCTTC,CASSPSPLPAGYEQFF
TRBV27,.,14,TRBJ2-7,.,TGTGCCAGCAAGGTGGAGATTTTCTCCTACGAGCAGTACTTC,CASKVEIFSYEQYF
TRBV4-2,TRBD2,15,TRBJ2-1,once,TGTGCCAGCAGCCTGGGACTAGCGCTTAACAATGAGCAGTTCTTC,CASSLGLALNNEQFF
TRBV6-5,TRBD2,16,TRBJ2-1,.,TGTGCCAGCAGTTCCCCGGGGCGGGGGGGCCTCAATGAGCAGTTCTTC,CASSSPGRGGLNEQFF
TRBV13,TRBD2,19,TRBJ2-1,.,TGTGCCAGCAGCTTACCGGATATAGGGACTAGCGGGAGTTACAATGAGCAGTTCTTC,CASSLPDIGTSGSYNEQFF
TRBV7-9,.,12,TRBJ1-1,.,TGCAAGCTCGAGGGAGACAACACTGAAGCTTTCTTT,CKLEGDNTEAFF
TRBV5-1,TRBD1,15,TRBJ2-7,.,TGCGCCAGCAGCCTCGGGACAGGGAGGCCCTACGAGCAGTACTTC,CASSLGTGRPYEQYF
TRBV7-9,TRBD2,16,TRBJ2-5,.,TGTGCCAGCAGCGACCTGACTAGCGGGAGGAGGGAGACCCAGTACTTC,CASSDLTSGRRETQYF
TRBV28,TRBD1,14,TRBJ1-5,once,TGTGCCAGCAGTCGCGGGACAGGGCATCAGCCCCAGCATTTT,CASSRGTGHQPQHF
TRBV30,TRBD1,13,TRBJ2-7,.,TGTGCCTGGAGTGTACAGGGGCCCTACGAGCAGTACTTC,CAWSVQGPYEQYF
TRBV10-3,TRBD1,12,TRBJ1-1,once,TGTGCCGTACAGGGGGCTAACACTGAAGCTTTCTTT,CAVQGANTEAFF
TRBV27,.,13,TRBJ1-5,.,TGTGCCAGCAGGTTGTATAGCAATCAGCCCCAGCATTTT,CASRLYSNQPQHF
TRBV27,.,12,TRBJ1-2,.,TGTGCCAGCGGGGGGGGTACCTCTGGCTACACCTTC,CASGGGTSGYTF
TRBV2,.,14,TRBJ1-5,.,TGTGCCAGCACGTCGCAGGGTCGGAATCAGCCCCAGCATTTT,CASTSQGRNQPQHF
TRBV9,.,13,TRBJ2-1,.,TGTGCCAGCAGCGTAGGGACTAAGAATGAGCAGTTCTTC,CASSVGTKNEQFF
TRBV7-9,TRBD1,15,TRBJ2-7,.,TGTGCCAGCAGCCTATCAGGACAGGGGGCCCACGAGCAGTACTTC,CASSLSGQGAHEQYF
TRBV6-6,TRBD1,13,TRBJ1-1,once,TGTGCCAGCAGCCGCACAGGGGGGTCGGAAGCTTTCTTT,CASSRTGGSEAFF
TRBV7-3,TRBD2,19,TRBJ2-2,.,TGTGCCAGCAGGGGGACAGCCGGACTAGCGGGAGGTCACACCGGGGAGCTGTTTTTT,CASRGTAGLAGGHTGELFF
TRBV7-3,TRBD2,16,TRBJ2-2,.,TGTGCCAGCAGCCGTTACAGCGGGGGGGCTTCCGGGGAGCTGTTTTTT,CASSRYSGGASGELFF
TRBV28,.,15,TRBJ1-2,.,TGTGCCAGCAGTTTAGGTGACCGAGGGATCGGTGGCTACACCTTC,CASSLGDRGIGGYTF